This T cell receptor beta chain derives from a study of T cells expressing NK-cell markers. Study at large: Seven of the eight sequenced donors were classified as HCMV-seropositive, and one was classified as seronegative.

UMIs accompanied the 5'RACE template switching by which TCR beta cDNA was made. TCRdb re-called the 5' RACE reads and gives one entry per CDR3 protein, without DNA. Its table records about 260,000 distinct CDR3 sequences. The CDR3 is made up of 15 amino acids. Notes on the study in general: Once again these clonotypes came out on top in the CD3+CD56-NKG2C+ fraction of several donors. It is unclear if expanded NKG2C-expressing clones target HCMV antigens.

Of note for this clonotype: As yet, its antigen is unknown.

The chain is built from TRBV12-3 or TRBV12-4 and TRBJ2-1; the TCRdb call, TRBD1, lacks DNA for checking. This clonotype originated in a man in his late teens or twenties in good health. Sequenced material: blood T cells: a sorted CD56 or NKG2C T cell subset, CD4+ or CD8+ T cells, or bulk PBMC T cells (not recorded which). This CDR3 reads CASSPGGLPRNEQFF.